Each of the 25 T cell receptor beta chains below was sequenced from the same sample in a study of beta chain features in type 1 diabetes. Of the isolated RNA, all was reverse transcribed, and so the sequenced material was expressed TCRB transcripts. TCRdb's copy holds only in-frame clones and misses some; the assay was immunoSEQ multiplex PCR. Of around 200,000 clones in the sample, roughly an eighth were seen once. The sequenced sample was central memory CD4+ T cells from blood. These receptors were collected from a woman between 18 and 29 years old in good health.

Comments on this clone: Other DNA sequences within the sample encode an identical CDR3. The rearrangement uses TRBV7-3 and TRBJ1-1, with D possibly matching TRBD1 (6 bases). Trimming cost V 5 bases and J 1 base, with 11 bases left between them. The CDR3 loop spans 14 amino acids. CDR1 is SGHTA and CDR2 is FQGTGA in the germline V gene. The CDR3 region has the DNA TGTGCCAGCAGCCCGGGACACCAGAACACTGAAGCTTTCTTT. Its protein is CASSPGHQNTEAFF. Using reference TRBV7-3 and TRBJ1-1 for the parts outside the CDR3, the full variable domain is GAGVSQTPSNKVTEKGKYVELRCDPISGHTALYWYRQSLGQGPEFLIYFQGTGAADDSGLPNDRFFAVRPEGSVSTLKIQRTERGDSAVYLCASSPGHQNTEAFFGQGTRLTVV.

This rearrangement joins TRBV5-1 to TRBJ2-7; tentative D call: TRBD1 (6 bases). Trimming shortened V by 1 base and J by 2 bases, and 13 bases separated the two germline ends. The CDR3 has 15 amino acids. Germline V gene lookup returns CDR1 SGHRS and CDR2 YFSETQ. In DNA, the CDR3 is TGCGCCAGCAGCTTGTCGCCAGGGGCGCCCTACGAGCAGTACTTC. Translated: CASSLSPGAPYEQYF.

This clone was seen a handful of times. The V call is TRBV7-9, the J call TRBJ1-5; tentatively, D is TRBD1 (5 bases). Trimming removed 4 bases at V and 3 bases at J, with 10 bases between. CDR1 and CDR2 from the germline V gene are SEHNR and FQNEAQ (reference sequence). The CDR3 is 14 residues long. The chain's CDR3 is CASSSTDSNQPQHF. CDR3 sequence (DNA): TGTGCCAGCAGCTCGACAGACTCCAATCAGCCCCAGCATTTT.

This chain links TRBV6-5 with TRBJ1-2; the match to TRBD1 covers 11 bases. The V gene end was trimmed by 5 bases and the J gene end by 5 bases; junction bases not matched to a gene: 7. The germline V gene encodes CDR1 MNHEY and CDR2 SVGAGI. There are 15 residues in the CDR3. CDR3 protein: CASSLGQGAKYGYTF. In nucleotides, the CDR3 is TGTGCCAGCAGTCTTGGACAGGGGGCGAAATATGGCTACACCTTC.

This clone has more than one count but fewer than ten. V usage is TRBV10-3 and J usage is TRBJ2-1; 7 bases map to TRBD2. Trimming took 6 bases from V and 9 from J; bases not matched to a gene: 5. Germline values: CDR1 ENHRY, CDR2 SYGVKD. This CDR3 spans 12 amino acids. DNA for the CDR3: TGTGCCATCAGCGGACTAGAGGGTGAGCAGTTCTTC. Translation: CAISGLEGEQFF.

CDR3 region: CASSLEVAGVNEQYF. CDR3 bases: TGTGCCAGCAGCTTAGAGGTAGCGGGTGTGAACGAGCAGTACTTC. The V gene is TRBV7-2, the J gene TRBJ2-7; 7 bases agree with TRBD2. Unmatched junction bases numbered 8, after V lost 1 base and J lost 5 bases. Germline lookup yields CDR1 SGHTA and CDR2 FQGNSA. The CDR3 has 15 amino acids.

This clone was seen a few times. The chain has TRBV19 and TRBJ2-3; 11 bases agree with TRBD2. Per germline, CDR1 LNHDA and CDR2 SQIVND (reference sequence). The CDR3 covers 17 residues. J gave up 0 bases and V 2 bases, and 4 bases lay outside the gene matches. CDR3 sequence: CASSIRRTSGSTDTQYF. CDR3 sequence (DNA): TGTGCCAGTAGTATACGTCGGACTAGCGGGAGCACAGATACGCAGTATTTT.

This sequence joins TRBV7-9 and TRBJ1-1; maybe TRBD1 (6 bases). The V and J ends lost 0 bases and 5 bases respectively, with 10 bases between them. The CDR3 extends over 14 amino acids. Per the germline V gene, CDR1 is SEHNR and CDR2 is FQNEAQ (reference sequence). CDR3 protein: CASSLADSQTEAFF. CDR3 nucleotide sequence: TGTGCCAGCAGCTTAGCGGACAGTCAGACTGAAGCTTTCTTT.

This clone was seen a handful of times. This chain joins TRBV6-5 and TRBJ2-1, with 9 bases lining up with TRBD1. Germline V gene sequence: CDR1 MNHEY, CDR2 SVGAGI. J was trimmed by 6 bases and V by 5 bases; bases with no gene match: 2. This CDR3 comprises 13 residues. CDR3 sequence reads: CASSKTGGNEQFF. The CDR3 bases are TGTGCCAGCAGTAAGACAGGGGGCAATGAGCAGTTCTTC.

The CDR3 reads CASSGGLTISYNEQFF. DNA for the CDR3: TGTGCCAGCAGCGGGGGACTCACTATCTCCTACAATGAGCAGTTCTTC. V is TRBV9 and J is TRBJ2-1; D might be TRBD2 (6 bases). Germline V gene sequence: CDR1 SGDLS, CDR2 YYNGEE. The V end was cut by 3 bases, the J end by 0 bases, with 13 bases between. The CDR3 has 16 residues.

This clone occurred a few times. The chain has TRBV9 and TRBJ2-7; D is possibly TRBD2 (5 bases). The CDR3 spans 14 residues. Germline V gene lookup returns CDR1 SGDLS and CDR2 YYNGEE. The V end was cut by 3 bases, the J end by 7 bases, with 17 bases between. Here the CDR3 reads CASSGANPPGEQYF. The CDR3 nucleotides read TGTGCCAGCAGCGGCGCTAACCCCCCGGGGGAGCAGTACTTC.

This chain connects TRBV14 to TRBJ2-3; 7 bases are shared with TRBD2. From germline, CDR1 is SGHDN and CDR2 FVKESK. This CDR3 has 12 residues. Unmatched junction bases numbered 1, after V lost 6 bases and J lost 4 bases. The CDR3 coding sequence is TGTGCCAGCAGTGGGGGGGCAGATACGCAGTATTTT. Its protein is CASSGGADTQYF.

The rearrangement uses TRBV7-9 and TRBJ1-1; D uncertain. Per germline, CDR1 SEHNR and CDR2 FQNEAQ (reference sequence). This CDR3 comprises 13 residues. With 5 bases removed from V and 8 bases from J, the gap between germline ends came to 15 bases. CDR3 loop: CASSVQETKEAFF. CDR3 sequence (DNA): TGTGCCAGCAGCGTTCAGGAAACGAAGGAAGCTTTCTTT. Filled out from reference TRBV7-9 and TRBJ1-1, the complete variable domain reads DTGVSQNPRHKITKRGQNVTFRCDPISEHNRLYWYRQTLGQGPEFLTYFQNEAQLEKSRLLSDRFSAERPKGSFSTLEIQRTEQGDSAMYLCASSVQETKEAFFGQGTRLTVV.

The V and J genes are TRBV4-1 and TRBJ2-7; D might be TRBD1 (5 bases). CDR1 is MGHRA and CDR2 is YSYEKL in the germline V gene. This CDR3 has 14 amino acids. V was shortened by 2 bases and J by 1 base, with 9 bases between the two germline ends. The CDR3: CASSQPGPSYEQYF. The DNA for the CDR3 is TGCGCCAGCAGCCAACCAGGGCCGTCCTACGAGCAGTACTTC.

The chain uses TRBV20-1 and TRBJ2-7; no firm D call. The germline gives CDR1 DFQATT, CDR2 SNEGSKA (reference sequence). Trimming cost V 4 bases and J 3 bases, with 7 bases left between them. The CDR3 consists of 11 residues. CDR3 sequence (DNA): TGCAGTGCTACTGGAGTCTACGAGCAGTACTTC. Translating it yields CSATGVYEQYF.

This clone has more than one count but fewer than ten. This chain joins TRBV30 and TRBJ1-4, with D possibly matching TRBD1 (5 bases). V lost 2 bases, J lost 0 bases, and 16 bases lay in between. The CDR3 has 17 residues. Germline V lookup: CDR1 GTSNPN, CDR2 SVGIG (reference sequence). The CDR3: CAWSNRQYPTTNEKLFF. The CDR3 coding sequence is TGTGCCTGGAGTAACCGACAGTATCCTACAACTAATGAAAAACTGTTTTTT.

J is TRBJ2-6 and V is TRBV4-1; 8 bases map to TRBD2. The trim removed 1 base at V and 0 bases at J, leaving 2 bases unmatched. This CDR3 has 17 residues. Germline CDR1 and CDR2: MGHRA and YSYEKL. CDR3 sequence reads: CASSQAGGSSGANVLTF. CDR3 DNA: TGCGCCAGCAGCCAAGCGGGAGGGAGCTCTGGGGCCAACGTCCTGACTTTC.

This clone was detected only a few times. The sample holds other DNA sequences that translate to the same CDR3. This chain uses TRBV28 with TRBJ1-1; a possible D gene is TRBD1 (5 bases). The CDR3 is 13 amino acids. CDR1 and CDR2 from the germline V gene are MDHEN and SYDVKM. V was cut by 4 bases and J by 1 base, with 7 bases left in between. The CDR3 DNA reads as TGTGCCAGCAGTTCTCAGGGGAACACTGAAGCTTTCTTT. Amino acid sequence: CASSSQGNTEAFF.

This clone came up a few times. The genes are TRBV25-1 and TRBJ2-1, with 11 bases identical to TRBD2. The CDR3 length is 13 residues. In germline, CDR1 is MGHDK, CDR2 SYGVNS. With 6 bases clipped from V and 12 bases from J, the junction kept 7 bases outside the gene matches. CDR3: CASSNHGTSGQFF. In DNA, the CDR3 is TGTGCCAGCAGCAATCACGGGACTAGCGGGCAGTTCTTC.

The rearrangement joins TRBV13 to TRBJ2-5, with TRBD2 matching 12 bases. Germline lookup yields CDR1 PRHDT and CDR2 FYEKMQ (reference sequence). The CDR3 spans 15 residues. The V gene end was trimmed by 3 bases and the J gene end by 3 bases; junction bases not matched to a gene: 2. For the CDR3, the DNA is TGTGCCAGCAGCTTCCGACTAGCGGGGGAAGAGACCCAGTACTTC. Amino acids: CASSFRLAGEETQYF. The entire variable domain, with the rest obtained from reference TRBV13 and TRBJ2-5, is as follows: AAGVIQSPRHLIKEKRETATLKCYPIPRHDTVYWYQQGPGQDPQFLISFYEKMQSDKGSIPDRFSAQQFSDYHSELNMSSLELGDSALYFCASSFRLAGEETQYFGPGTRLLVL.

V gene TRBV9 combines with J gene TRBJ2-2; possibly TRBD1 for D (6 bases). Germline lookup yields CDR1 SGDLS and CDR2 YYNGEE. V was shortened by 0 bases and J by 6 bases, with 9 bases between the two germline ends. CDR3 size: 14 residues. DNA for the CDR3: TGTGCCAGCAGCGTAGTCAGGGGCTCCGGGGAGCTGTTTTTT. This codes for CASSVVRGSGELFF.

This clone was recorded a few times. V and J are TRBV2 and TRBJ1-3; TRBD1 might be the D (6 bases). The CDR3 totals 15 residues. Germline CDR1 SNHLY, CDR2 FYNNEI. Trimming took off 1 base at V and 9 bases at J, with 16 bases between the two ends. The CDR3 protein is CASSEEGERKSTIYF. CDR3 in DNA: TGTGCCAGCAGTGAAGAGGGGGAAAGGAAGAGCACCATATATTTT.

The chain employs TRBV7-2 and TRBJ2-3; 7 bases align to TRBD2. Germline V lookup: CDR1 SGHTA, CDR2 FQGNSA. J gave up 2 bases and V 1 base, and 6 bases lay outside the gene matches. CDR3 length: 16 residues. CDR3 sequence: CASSLVAAGATDTQYF. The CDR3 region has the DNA TGTGCCAGCAGCTTAGTTGCGGCGGGAGCCACAGATACGCAGTATTTT.

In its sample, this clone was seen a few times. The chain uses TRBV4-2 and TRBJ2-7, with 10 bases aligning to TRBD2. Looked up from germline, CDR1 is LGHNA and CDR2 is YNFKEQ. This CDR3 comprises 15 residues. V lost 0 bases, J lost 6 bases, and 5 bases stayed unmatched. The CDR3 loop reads CASSQDQLAGTEQYF. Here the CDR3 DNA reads TGTGCCAGCAGCCAAGATCAACTAGCGGGAACCGAGCAGTACTTC.

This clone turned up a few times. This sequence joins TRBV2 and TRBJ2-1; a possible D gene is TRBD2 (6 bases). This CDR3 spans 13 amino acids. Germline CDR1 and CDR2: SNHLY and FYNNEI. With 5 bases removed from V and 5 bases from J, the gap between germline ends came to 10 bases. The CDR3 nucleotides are TGTGCCAGCAGTCGGGAGCGGAACAATGAGCAGTTCTTC. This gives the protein CASSRERNNEQFF.